A selection of T cell receptor beta chains follows, all from one sample in a study of PD-1 blockade in classical Hodgkin lymphoma. The table came from immunoSEQ multiplex PCR; TCRdb's copy has only in-frame clones and leaves some out. The sample records approximately 17,000 clones, roughly 86% being singletons. Sequencing was carried out using peripheral blood mononuclear cells (PBMCs). The receptor set was obtained from a human donor with classical Hodgkin lymphoma. Each CDR3 is given with its conserved first and last residue. A D gene is named only where the DNA matches it firmly. Where a row states a size, it is once, few, many or the class of an expanded clone; other rows omit it.

CASSLWDPAYEQYF	TGTGCCAGCAGTTTGTGGGACCCAGCCTACGAGCAGTACTTC	14	TRBV28	few	TRBJ2-7	.
CASSRLLQGATEAFF	TGTGCCAGCAGCCGACTTCTACAGGGGGCCACTGAAGCTTTCTTT	15	TRBV28	.	TRBJ1-1	TRBD1
CASSIQGGRTQETQYF	TGCGCCAGCAGCATCCAGGGAGGAAGGACCCAAGAGACCCAGTACTTC	16	TRBV5-1	.	TRBJ2-5	.
CASSPQPPGPGNTIYF	TGTGCCAGCAGCCCCCAGCCCCCAGGGCCGGGAAACACCATATATTTT	16	TRBV27	.	TRBJ1-3	.
CASSEQGHQPQHF	TGTGCCAGCAGTGAACAGGGGCATCAGCCCCAGCATTTT	13	TRBV6-1	.	TRBJ1-5	.
CASSLGTSSSGANVLTF	TGTGCCAGCAGTTTGGGGACTAGCAGCTCTGGGGCCAACGTCCTGACTTTC	17	TRBV28	once	TRBJ2-6	TRBD2
CASSEYAGNTGELFF	TGTGCCAGCAGTGAATATGCGGGGAACACCGGGGAGCTGTTTTTT	15	TRBV25-1	.	TRBJ2-2	.
CASSFPTPPIGELFF	TGTGCCAGCAGTTTCCCGACACCCCCCATCGGGGAGCTGTTTTTT	15	TRBV7-2	.	TRBJ2-2	.
CASRYRTVSNTGELFF	TGTGCCAGCAGATACAGGACGGTATCGAACACCGGGGAGCTGTTTTTT	16	TRBV6-5	.	TRBJ2-2	.
CASRYSGSVLEQYF	TGTGCCAGCAGGTATAGCGGGAGTGTACTCGAGCAGTACTTC	14	TRBV2	.	TRBJ2-7	TRBD2
CASKGDYEQYF	TGTGCCAGCAAAGGGGACTACGAGCAGTACTTC	11	TRBV6-5	few	TRBJ2-7	.
CASSLGRDTQYF	TGTGCCAGCAGCCTGGGTAGGGATACGCAGTATTTT	12	TRBV7-2	.	TRBJ2-3	.
CASSESSVGTDTQYF	TGCGCCAGCAGTGAGTCGTCAGTTGGAACAGATACGCAGTATTTT	15	TRBV10-1	.	TRBJ2-3	.
CASSLTRQDTQYF	TGTGCCAGCAGCCTCACTAGACAAGATACGCAGTATTTT	13	TRBV7-3	.	TRBJ2-3	.
CASSGESYEQYF	TGTGCCAGCAGTGGAGAGTCCTACGAGCAGTACTTC	12	TRBV2	once	TRBJ2-7	.